This TCR beta chain emerged from a study of pediatric ulcerative colitis (dated by TCRdb to 2018 to 2020). In terms of the full investigation: From roughly 9 newly diagnosed, treatment-naive pediatric ulcerative colitis patients and four non-IBD control children, paired blood and rectal samples were collected. Study-level results and caveats: A couple of rectal CDR3 clonotypes were present in all ulcerative colitis patients and in none of the controls. Because repertoires came from total lymphocyte DNA, patterns in rare subsets such as regulatory T cells may not be reflected. Features of the rectal repertoire distinguished controls, mild-moderate colitis patients and acute severe colitis patients, and in acute severe colitis rectal diversity was lower because of clonal expansions. Blood-derived T cells may have been included in the rectal pinch biopsies, particularly in patients with overt colitis. Only a handful of individuals were included in the healthy control group, which was small. Autologous blood-rectal clonal overlap was significantly higher in ulcerative colitis patients than in controls, suggesting increased T cell trafficking to inflamed tissue. A couple of patients' blood samples yielded substantially fewer templates for technical reasons and were excluded from blood-rectal overlap analysis.

This clone was counted a single time. The clone's antigen remains unknown. Base qualities are not at hand, and no much larger clone is one base apart. During colonoscopy, one to two pinch biopsies were obtained from the rectum for research purposes. The control children had a colonoscopy because IBD was suspected, showed normal endoscopy both macroscopically and histologically, and did not receive an IBD diagnosis during the next year. Rectal biopsies were digested with proteinase K before DNA isolation. The Wizard kit (Promega) was used to extract genomic DNA from both blood and intestinal samples. Using the immunoSEQ TRB Survey service, rearranged CDR3 beta regions were amplified from genomic DNA with multiplex V and J primers. To keep sequencing depth the same across samples, survey-level depth of up to 500,000 reads per sample was applied. The libraries were purified and pooled, then sequenced using Illumina technology. Processing in the source paper ran as follows. immunoSEQ online tools were used for productive clonality, sample overlap, pairwise scatters, CDR3 beta length, V/D/J gene usage and productiveness. Calculated diversity was defined as the number of unique rearrangements divided by total templates times 100, and Shannon and Simpson indices were additionally computed. Z-score normalized data were analyzed by principal component analysis with the R prcomp function and the ggbiplot package. Morisita's index was used to quantify blood-rectal clonal overlap within each subject. TCRdb retrieved this table from immuneACCESS and kept in-frame rearrangements only. Not all clones are present; in checked studies, unresolved V genes account for under half, and no reason is known for the remainder. D and trimming come from the DNA, and the V and J calls and clone size come from that table. The sample contains about 12,000 clones, roughly three quarters of them found a single time. 4% to 5% of the sample is taken by the ten largest.

Taken from the germline V gene (reference sequence), the CDR1 and CDR2 loops are GTSNPN and SVGIG. CDR3 length: 13 amino acids, cysteine to phenylalanine. Just the 39-base CDR3 DNA is kept, in frame starting at base 1. V has 5 bases trimmed and J has 15 bases trimmed; junction bases matching no gene number 9. Sequenced: gut tissue. The clonotype was recovered from a boy aged 5-17 years who was a control in a study of pediatric ulcerative colitis. The V and J genes are TRBV30 and TRBJ2-1, with TRBD2 matching 14 junction bases. The encoded CDR3 is CAWEGLAGVLRFF. At the DNA level, the sequence is TGTGCCTGGGAGGGACTAGCGGGAGTATTACGGTTCTTC.